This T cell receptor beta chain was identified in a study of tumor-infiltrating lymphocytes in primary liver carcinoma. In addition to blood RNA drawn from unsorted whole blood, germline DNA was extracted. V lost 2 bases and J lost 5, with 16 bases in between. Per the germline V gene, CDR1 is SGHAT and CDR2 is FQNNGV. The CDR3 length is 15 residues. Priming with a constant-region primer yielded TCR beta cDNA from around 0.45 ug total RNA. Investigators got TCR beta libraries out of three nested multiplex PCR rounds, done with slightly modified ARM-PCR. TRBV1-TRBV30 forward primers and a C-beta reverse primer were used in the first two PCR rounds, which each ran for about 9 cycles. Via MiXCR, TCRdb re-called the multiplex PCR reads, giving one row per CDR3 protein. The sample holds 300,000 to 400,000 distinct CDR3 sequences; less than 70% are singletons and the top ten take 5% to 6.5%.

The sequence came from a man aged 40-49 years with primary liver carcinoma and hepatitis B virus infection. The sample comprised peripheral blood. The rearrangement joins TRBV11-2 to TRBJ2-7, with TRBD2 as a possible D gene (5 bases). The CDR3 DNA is TGTGCCAGCAGCTTATCAGAGGGCCTTGCGAACGAGCAGTACTTC. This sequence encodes CASSLSEGLANEQYF.